Shown below are 9 T cell receptor beta chains from a single sample sequenced in a study of identical twins. One entry per CDR3 protein results from TCRdb running MiXCR on the 5' RACE reads. The table has about 280,000 distinct CDR3 sequences, about 8% seen once. The data also belong to a second study, concerning yellow fever vaccine responses in identical twins.

Sequencing used memory (CD45RO+) T cells sorted from blood. The receptors originated from a woman aged 18-29 years in good health.

This sequence joins TRBV20-1 and TRBJ1-3, with D hard to call. Germline lookup yields CDR1 DFQATT and CDR2 SNEGSKA (reference sequence). V was shortened by 6 bases and J by 0 bases, with 3 bases between the two germline ends. The CDR3 consists of 11 residues. DNA for the CDR3: TGCAGTGCAATCTCTGGAAACACCATATATTTT. Translation gives CSAISGNTIYF.

In its sample, this clonotype was seen a few times. The rearrangement links TRBV11-3 to TRBJ2-2, with D perhaps matching TRBD1 or TRBD2 (6 bases each). The germline V and J ends were trimmed by 4 bases and 6 bases, with 33 bases remaining between them. The CDR3 loop spans 21 amino acids. The germline V gene encodes CDR1 SGHNT and CDR2 YENEEA. CDR3 coding DNA: TGTGCCAGCAGCTCATGGATGAGGGGGAACTGGGGGGCGCCTCTGTCCGGGGAGCTGTTTTTT. It translates to CASSSWMRGNWGAPLSGELFF.

This clonotype was recorded many times. The chain carries TRBV12-3 or TRBV12-4 and TRBJ2-3, with unresolved D. The CDR3 sequence is 15 residues long. V lost 1 base, J lost 1 base, and 9 bases lay in between. This CDR3 reads CASSLVSGGTDTQYF. The CDR3 bases are TGTGCCAGCAGTTTAGTGTCAGGCGGCACAGATACGCAGTATTTT.

This clonotype appeared many times. The V and J genes are TRBV18 and TRBJ1-5; tentatively, D is TRBD1 (5 bases). CDR1 and CDR2 (germline): KGHSH, LQKENI. The length of the CDR3 is 14 residues. The V and J ends lost 3 bases and 1 base respectively, with 7 bases between them. This chain's CDR3 is CASSPRDSNQPQHF. As DNA, the CDR3 is TGTGCCAGCTCACCCCGGGACAGCAATCAGCCCCAGCATTTT.

The gene calls are TRBV4-1 and TRBJ2-1; either TRBD1 or TRBD2 may fit D (5 bases each). CDR1 is MGHRA and CDR2 is YSYEKL in the germline V gene. The V and J ends lost 2 bases and 0 bases respectively, with 14 bases between them. The CDR3 runs to 17 residues. Here the CDR3 reads CASSQSSGTSSYNEQFF. The CDR3 nucleotides read TGCGCCAGCAGCCAATCGTCCGGGACGAGCTCCTACAATGAGCAGTTCTTC.

This clonotype was seen a few times. The gene calls are TRBV7-6 and TRBJ2-1; D possibly matches TRBD1 or TRBD2 (5 bases each). Germline CDR1 and CDR2: SGHVS and FNYEAQ. The length of the CDR3 is 16 residues. Deletions cut 1 base from V and 0 bases from J, with 10 bases between. CDR3 in DNA: TGTGCCAGCAGCTTAGGGATGGGGGTCTCCTACAATGAGCAGTTCTTC. Its translation is CASSLGMGVSYNEQFF.

CDR3 nucleotide sequence: TGTGCCAGCAGGGTCCGGGACAGGGGTTACGAGACCCAGTACTTC. Translation: CASRVRDRGYETQYF. The chain carries TRBV27 and TRBJ2-5; 10 nucleotides match TRBD1. The CDR3 has 15 amino acids. Germline V gene data show CDR1 as MNHEY and CDR2 as SMNVEV (reference sequence). The V and J ends lost 6 bases and 5 bases, in that order; junction bases with no gene match: 9.

This clonotype has ten or more counts. The chain has TRBV4-1 and TRBJ2-3; D not resolved. V was shortened by 1 base and J by 2 bases, with 13 bases between the two germline ends. Looked up from germline, CDR1 is MGHRA and CDR2 is YSYEKL. The CDR3 has 16 amino acids. CDR3 amino acids: CASSQVDHLFTDTQYF. The CDR3 DNA is TGCGCCAGCAGCCAAGTTGATCACCTTTTCACAGATACGCAGTATTTT.

This clonotype showed up just a few times. The J gene is TRBJ2-5, the V gene TRBV7-8; no reliable D call. The V gene lost 8 bases and the J gene lost 0 bases, with 7 bases spanning the gap. Germline V gives CDR1 SGHVS, CDR2 FQNEAQ. The CDR3 runs to 12 residues. The CDR3 spells CASRKYQETQYF. CDR3 nucleotides: TGTGCCAGCCGGAAGTACCAAGAGACCCAGTACTTC.